Listed here is a single TCR beta chain. What it binds is unknown. Blood samples were obtained at baseline, cycle 4 day 1, and cycle 7 day 1. The method was immunoSEQ multiplex PCR; TCRdb's version includes in-frame clones alone and lacks a portion of them. The sample comprises 50,000 to 65,000 clones, around 88% of which are singletons, and under 0.7% rests with the top ten. These data are taken from a study of OX40 agonist ivuxolimab in advanced cancers. Turning to the study itself: An agonistic human IgG2 monoclonal antibody against OX40 (CD134) was given.

General study results and limits: Clones of CD4+ and CD8+ blood T cells grew by week 6 at doses of 0.1 to 3.0 mg/kg. The expanded peripheral T cells' antigen specificity was not determined.

This specimen was CD4+ or CD8+ T cells sorted from blood, taken in a trial of the OX40 agonist ivuxolimab. The origin of this receptor is an adult with an advanced solid tumor such as melanoma, head and neck, liver or kidney cancer.

CDR3 sequence (DNA): TGTGCCAGCTCACCGTCGCTCAGGGATAATGAGCAGTTCTTC. This translates into CASSPSLRDNEQFF. This chain uses TRBV18 with TRBJ2-1, with a weak D call TRBD1 (5 bases). In germline, CDR1 is KGHSH, CDR2 LQKENI. The V end was cut by 3 bases, the J end by 7 bases, with 13 bases between. CDR3 size: 14 residues.